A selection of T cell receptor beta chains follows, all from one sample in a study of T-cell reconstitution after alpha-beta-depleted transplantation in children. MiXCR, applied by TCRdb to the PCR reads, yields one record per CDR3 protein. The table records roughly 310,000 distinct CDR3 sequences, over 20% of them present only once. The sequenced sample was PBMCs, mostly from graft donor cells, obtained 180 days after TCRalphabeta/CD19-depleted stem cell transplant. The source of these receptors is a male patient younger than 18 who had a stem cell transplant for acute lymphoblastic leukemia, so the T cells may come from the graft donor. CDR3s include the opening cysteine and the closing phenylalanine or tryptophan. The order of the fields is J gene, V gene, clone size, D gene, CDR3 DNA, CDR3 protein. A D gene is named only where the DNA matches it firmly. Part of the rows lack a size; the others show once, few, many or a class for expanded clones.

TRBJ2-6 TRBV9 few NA TGTGCCAGCAGCTTTGGGTGGGACACTTACTCCTCTGGGGCCAACGTCCTGACTTTC CASSFGWDTYSSGANVLTF
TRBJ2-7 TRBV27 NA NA TGTGCCAGCAGTTTTACCTACTCCTACGAGCAGTACTTC CASSFTYSYEQYF
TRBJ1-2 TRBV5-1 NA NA TGCGCCAGCAGCTTGGGGCTCGTCCGGGGGGCTAACTATGGCTACACCTTC CASSLGLVRGANYGYTF
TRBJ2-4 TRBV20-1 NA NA TGCAGTGCTAGATTCGGGAACATTCAGTACTTC CSARFGNIQYF
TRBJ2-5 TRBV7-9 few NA TGTGCCAGCAGCTTAGTCGGAGTCGTGGGGGAGACCCAGTACTTC CASSLVGVVGETQYF
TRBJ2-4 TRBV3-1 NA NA TGTGCCAGCACCAGGGGATCCTGGGGCATTCAGTACTTC CASTRGSWGIQYF
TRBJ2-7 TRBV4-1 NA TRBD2 TGCGCCAGCAGCCGGACTAGCGGGACCGCTGAGGCGGGGAAGCAGTACTTC CASSRTSGTAEAGKQYF
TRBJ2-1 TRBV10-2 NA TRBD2 TGCGCCAGCACCACGAGCGGGAGAAAATACAATGAGCAGTTCTTC CASTTSGRKYNEQFF
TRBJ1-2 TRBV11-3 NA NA TGTGCCAGCAGCTTAGGTGGGACACAGAATAACTATGGCTACACCTTC CASSLGGTQNNYGYTF
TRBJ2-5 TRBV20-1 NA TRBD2 TGCAGTGCTCCTACCCTAGCGGGACGGCAAGAGACCCAGTACTTC CSAPTLAGRQETQYF
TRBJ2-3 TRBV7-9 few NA TGTGCCAGCAGCTTACCCCTCAGGATCCCCACAGATACGCAGTATTTT CASSLPLRIPTDTQYF
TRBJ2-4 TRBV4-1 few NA TGCGCCAGCAGCCAAAGGGGTTTGGCCAAAAACATTCAGTACTTC CASSQRGLAKNIQYF
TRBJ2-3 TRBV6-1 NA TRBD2 TGTGCCAGCAGACTAGCGGGGCGACCAGATACGCAGTATTTT CASRLAGRPDTQYF
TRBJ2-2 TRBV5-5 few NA TGTGCCAGCAGCAGGGGTCCGAACACCGGGGAGCTGTTTTTT CASSRGPNTGELFF
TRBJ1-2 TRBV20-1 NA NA TGCAGTGCTAGAGATAAGTTGAACTATGGCTACACCTTC CSARDKLNYGYTF
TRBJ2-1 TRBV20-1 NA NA TGCAGTGCTAGGGTCTTAACCCGCTCCTACAATGAGCAGTTCTTC CSARVLTRSYNEQFF
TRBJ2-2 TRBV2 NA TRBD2 TGTGCCAGCAGGGAACTAGCGGGAGTGGGGACCGGGGAGCTGTTTTTT CASRELAGVGTGELFF
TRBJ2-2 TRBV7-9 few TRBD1 TGTGCCAGCAGCTTAAGCGCCCGGGACAGAGGGGCCGGGGAGCTGTTTTTT CASSLSARDRGAGELFF
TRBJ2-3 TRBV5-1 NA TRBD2 TGCGCCAGCAGCTTGGCTACTAGCGGGATAACAGATACGCAGTATTTT CASSLATSGITDTQYF
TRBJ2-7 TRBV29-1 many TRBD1 TGCAGCGTTGTAAAGACAGGGGACTACGAGCAGTACTTC CSVVKTGDYEQYF
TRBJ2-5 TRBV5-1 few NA TGCGCCAGCAGCGAGCTAGGGGATGGAGAGACCCAGTACTTC CASSELGDGETQYF
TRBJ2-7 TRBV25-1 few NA TGTGCCAGCAGTGATTCGGACATTTACTACGAGCAGTACTTC CASSDSDIYYEQYF
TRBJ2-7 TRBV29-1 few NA TGCAGCGTTGGTCAAGTCTACGAGCAGTACTTC CSVGQVYEQYF
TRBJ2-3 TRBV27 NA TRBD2 TGTGCCAGCAGTTCAGGACTAGCGGGGTTCACAGATACGCAGTATTTT CASSSGLAGFTDTQYF
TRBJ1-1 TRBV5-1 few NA TGCGCCAGCAGCTTGGCAGGACCTCCCATGAACACTGAAGCTTTCTTT CASSLAGPPMNTEAFF
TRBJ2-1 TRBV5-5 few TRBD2 TGTGCCAGCAGCAAAGGACTAGCGGAGAACTACAATGAGCAGTTCTTC CASSKGLAENYNEQFF
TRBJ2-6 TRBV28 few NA TGTGCCAGCAGTCCGGGATTCAGGCTGGCTGGGGCCAACGTCCTGACTTTC CASSPGFRLAGANVLTF
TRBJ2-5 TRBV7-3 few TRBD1 TGTGCCAGCAGCCTAACAGGGGGCGCCGTATGGGAGACCCAGTACTTC CASSLTGGAVWETQYF
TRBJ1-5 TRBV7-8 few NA TGTGCCAGCAGCTTAGGTCGGTTGAATCAGCCCCAGCATTTT CASSLGRLNQPQHF